Included here is one T cell receptor beta chain sequence, with context. The data were obtained in a study of blood T cell repertoires in COVID-19. Study as a whole: Samples representing acute and convalescent COVID-19 were sourced from the United States, Italy and Spain.

The V and J ends lost 5 bases and 3 bases, in that order; junction bases with no gene match: 4. The germline CDR1 and CDR2 sequences are SGHRS and YFSETQ. This CDR3 has 13 residues. As originally analysed: Amplification from reference gene primers served as the basis for estimated nucleated cell counts. Sequencing used immunoSEQ multiplex PCR; TCRdb keeps in-frame clones, though not all of them. That table is the source of V, J and clone size, and D and trimming were worked out from the DNA. The repertoire has 200,000 or so clones, 70% to 85% of them found once; the top ten carry about 6.9%. The chain uses TRBV5-1 and TRBJ1-1, with TRBD1 matching over 7 bases. This sequence was found in a human donor with acute or convalescent COVID-19. The donor label of this sample is uncertain. The specimen sequenced was peripheral blood. The CDR3 DNA is TGCGCCAGCAGTTGGGACAGAGACACTGAAGCTTTCTTT. It codes for CASSWDRDTEAFF.